This T cell receptor (beta chain) is from a study of blood T cell repertoires in COVID-19. Study summary: From T cells, B-cell-depleted T cells, or PBMCs came the material, which was cDNA or gDNA.

Trimming cost V 5 bases and J 3 bases, with 13 bases left between them. The CDR3 contains 14 residues. Per germline, CDR1 MNHEY and CDR2 SMNVEV (reference sequence). Per the original methods: Estimation of nucleated cell counts relied on the amplification of reference gene primers. Profiled with immunoSEQ multiplex PCR; TCRdb holds only in-frame clones, not every one. V, J and clone size are those of that table, while D and trimming were read from the DNA. The table lists roughly 150,000 clones, around four fifths of them singletons, with 2.8% in the top ten. The sequence was obtained from a man aged 65 to 79 with acute or convalescent COVID-19. V is TRBV27 and J is TRBJ1-1; possible D gene TRBD1, 6 bases. Sequences were obtained from peripheral blood. CDR3 sequence: CASSLLGQDTEAFF. The CDR3 DNA sequence: TGTGCCAGCAGTCTCCTGGGACAAGACACTGAAGCTTTCTTT.